This T cell receptor beta chain was retrieved from a study of Tregs in tolerant kidney transplant recipients. Study observations and caveats: Some patients' samples used different primers over time, so nucleotide sequences weren't comparable.

The nonmyeloablative bone marrow transplants came from related graft donors, with transient mixed chimerism. Unstimulated Tregs (CD4+CD25+CD127-) and CD4+CD25- non-Tregs were sorted from PBMCs. CDR3 size: 16 residues. Germline lookup yields CDR1 MDHEN and CDR2 SYDVKM. V lost 3 bases and J lost 8, with 22 bases in between. TCRdb's copy holds only in-frame clones and misses some; the assay was immunoSEQ multiplex PCR. Of 50,000 to 65,000 clones listed, around 87% are singletons. Turning to this clone: The antigen remains undetermined.

This clonotype was sampled from a human patient who received a combined kidney and bone marrow transplant. Some T cells here may be from the graft donor. The V gene is TRBV28, the J gene TRBJ1-2; possible D gene TRBD1, 5 bases. Sequenced material: CD4+ T cells from blood (PBMCs), taken 6 months after the transplant. As DNA, the CDR3 is TGTGCCAGCAGTTTTAGGCGGGGCAGGGAATATCGCGGCTACACCTTC. Amino acid sequence: CASSFRRGREYRGYTF.